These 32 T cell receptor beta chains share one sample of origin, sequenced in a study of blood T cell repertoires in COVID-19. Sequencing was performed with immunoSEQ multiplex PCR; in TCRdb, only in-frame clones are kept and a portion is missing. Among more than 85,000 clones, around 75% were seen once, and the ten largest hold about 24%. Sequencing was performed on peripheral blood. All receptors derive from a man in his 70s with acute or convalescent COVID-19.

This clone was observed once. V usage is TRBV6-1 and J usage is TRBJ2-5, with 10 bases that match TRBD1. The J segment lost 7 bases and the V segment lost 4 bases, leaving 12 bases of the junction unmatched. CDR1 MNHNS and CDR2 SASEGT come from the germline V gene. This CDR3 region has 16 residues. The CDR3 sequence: CASSVRQGAGSSTQYF. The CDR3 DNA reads TGTGCCAGCAGTGTCCGACAGGGGGCGGGGAGTTCGACCCAGTACTTC.

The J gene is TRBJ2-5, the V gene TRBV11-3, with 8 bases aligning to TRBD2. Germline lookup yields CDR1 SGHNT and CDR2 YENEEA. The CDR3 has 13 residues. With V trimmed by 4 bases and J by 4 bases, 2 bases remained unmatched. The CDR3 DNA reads TGTGCCAGCAGCTATACTAGCGGAGAGACCCAGTACTTC. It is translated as CASSYTSGETQYF.

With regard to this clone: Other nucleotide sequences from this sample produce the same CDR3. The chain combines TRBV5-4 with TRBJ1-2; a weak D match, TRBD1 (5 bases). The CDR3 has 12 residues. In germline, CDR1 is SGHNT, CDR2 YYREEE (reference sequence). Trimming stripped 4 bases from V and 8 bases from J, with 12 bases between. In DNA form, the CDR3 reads TGTGCCAGCAGCCCCGACAGTTACGGCTACACCTTC. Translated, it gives CASSPDSYGYTF.

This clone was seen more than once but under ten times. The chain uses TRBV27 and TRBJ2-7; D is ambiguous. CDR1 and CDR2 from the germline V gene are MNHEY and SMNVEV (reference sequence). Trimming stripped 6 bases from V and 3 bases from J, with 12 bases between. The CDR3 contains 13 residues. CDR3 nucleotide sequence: TGTGCCAGCAGCAACTTGCCCAACTACGAGCAGTACTTC. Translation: CASSNLPNYEQYF.

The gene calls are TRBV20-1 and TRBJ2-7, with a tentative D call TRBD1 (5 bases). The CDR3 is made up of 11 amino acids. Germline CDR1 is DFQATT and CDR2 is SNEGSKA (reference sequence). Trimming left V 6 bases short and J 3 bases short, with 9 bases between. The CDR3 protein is CSAGAFYEQYF. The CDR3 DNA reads TGCAGTGCAGGGGCCTTCTACGAGCAGTACTTC.

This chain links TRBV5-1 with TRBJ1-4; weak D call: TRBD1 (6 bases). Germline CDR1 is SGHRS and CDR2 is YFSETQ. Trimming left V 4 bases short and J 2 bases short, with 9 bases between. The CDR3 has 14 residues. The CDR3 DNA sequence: TGCGCCAGCAGCCGGACAGTTACTAATGAAAAACTGTTTTTT. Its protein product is CASSRTVTNEKLFF.

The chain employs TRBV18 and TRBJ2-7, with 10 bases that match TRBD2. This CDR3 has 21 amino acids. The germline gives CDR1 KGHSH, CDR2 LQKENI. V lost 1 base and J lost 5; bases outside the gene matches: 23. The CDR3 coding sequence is TGTGCCAGCTCACCACGACGCCTTGGACTAGCGGTTTGGAGCCAGAGACACGAGCAGTACTTC. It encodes CASSPRRLGLAVWSQRHEQYF.

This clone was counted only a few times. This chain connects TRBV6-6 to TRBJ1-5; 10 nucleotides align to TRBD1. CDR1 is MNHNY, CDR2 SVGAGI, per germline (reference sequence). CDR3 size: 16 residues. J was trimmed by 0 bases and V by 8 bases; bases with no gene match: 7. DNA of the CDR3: TGTGCCAGCTCGGACAGGGGGAGACATAGCAATCAGCCCCAGCATTTT. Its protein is CASSDRGRHSNQPQHF.

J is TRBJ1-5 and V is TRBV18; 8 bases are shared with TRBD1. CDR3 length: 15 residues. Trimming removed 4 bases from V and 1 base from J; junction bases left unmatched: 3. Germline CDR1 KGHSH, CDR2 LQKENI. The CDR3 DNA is TGTGCCAGCTCACAGGACAGGGTGAGCAATCAGCCCCAGCATTTT. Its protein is CASSQDRVSNQPQHF.

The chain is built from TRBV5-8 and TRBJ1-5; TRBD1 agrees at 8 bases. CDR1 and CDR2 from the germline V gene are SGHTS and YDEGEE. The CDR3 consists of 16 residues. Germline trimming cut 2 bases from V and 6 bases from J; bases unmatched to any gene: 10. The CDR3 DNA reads TGTGCCAGCAGCTTTGGCAGGGGGCGGAAAAGTCAGCCCCAGCATTTT. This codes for CASSFGRGRKSQPQHF.

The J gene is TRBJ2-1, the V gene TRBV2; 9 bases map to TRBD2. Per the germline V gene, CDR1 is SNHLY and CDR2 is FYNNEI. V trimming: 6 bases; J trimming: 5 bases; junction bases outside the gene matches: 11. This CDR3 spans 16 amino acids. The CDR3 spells CASRKSETSGNNEQFF. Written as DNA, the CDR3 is TGTGCCAGCAGGAAGTCCGAGACTAGCGGAAACAATGAGCAGTTCTTC.

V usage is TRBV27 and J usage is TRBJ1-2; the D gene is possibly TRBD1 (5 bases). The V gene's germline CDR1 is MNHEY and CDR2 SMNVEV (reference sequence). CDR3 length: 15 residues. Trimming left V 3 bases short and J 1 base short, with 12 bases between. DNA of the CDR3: TGTGCCAGCAGTTTGGTCCGGGGGATTAACTATGGCTACACCTTC. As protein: CASSLVRGINYGYTF.

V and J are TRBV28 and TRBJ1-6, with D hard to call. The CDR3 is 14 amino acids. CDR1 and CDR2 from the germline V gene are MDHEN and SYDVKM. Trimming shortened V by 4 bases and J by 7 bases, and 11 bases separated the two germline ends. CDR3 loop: CASSSPGVNSPLHF. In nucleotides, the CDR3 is TGTGCCAGCAGTTCCCCAGGCGTGAATTCACCCCTCCACTTT.

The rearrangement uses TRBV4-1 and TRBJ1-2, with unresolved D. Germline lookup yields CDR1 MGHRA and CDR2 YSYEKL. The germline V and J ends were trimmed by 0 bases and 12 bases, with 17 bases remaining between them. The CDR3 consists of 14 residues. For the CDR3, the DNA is TGCGCCAGCAGCCAAGATCCGGCAGGTCCGAGGGACACCTTC. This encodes CASSQDPAGPRDTF.

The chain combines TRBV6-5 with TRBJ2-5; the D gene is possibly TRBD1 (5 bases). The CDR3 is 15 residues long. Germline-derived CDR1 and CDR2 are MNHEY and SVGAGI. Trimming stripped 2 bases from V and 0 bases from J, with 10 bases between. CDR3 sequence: CASSYDSGNQETQYF. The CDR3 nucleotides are TGTGCCAGCAGTTACGACTCAGGGAACCAAGAGACCCAGTACTTC.

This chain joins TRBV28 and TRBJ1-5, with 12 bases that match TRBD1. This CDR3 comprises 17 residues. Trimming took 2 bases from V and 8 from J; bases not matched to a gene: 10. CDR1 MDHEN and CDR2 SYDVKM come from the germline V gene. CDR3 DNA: TGTGCCAGCAGTTTAGTTTCTGGGACAGGGGGCGGGAAGCCCCAGCATTTT. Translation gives CASSLVSGTGGGKPQHF.

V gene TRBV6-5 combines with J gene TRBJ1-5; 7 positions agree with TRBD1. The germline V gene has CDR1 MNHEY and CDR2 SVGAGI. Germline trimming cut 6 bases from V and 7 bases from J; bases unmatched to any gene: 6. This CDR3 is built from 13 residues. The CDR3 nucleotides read TGTGCCAGCAGCGGGACAGTAAGACAGCCCCAGCATTTT. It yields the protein CASSGTVRQPQHF.

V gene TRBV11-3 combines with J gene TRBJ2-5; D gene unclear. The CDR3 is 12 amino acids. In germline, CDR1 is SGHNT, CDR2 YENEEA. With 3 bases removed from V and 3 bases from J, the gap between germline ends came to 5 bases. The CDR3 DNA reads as TGTGCCAGCAGCTTCCAGGAAGAGACCCAGTACTTC. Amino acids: CASSFQEETQYF.

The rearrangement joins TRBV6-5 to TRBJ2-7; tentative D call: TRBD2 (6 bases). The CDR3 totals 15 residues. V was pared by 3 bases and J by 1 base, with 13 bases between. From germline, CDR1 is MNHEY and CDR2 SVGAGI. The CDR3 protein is CASSYSPGTSYEQYF. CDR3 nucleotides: TGTGCCAGCAGTTATAGCCCAGGGACTTCCTACGAGCAGTACTTC.

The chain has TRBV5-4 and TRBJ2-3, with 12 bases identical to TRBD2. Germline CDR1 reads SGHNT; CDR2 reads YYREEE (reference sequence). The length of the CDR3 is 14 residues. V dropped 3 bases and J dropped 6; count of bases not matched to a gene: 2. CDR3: CASSSGTSGDTQYF. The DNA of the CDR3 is TGTGCCAGCAGCTCTGGGACTAGCGGGGATACGCAGTATTTT. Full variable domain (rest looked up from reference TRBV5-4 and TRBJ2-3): ETGVTQSPTHLIKTRGQQVTLRCSSQSGHNTVSWYQQALGQGPQFIFQYYREEENGRGNFPPRFSGLQFPNYSSELNVNALELDDSALYLCASSSGTSGDTQYFGPGTRLTVL.

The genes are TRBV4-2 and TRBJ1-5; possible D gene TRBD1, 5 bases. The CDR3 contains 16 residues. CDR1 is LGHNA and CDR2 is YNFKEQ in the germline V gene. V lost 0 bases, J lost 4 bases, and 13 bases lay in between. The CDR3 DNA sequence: TGTGCCAGCAGCCAAGATCCCCAGGGAAATAATCAGCCCCAGCATTTT. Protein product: CASSQDPQGNNQPQHF.

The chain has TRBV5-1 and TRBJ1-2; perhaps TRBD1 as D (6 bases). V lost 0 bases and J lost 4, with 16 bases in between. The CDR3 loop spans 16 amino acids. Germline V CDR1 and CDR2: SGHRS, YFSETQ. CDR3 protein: CASSLAEGGRLYGYTF. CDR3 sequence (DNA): TGCGCCAGCAGCTTGGCGGAGGGGGGGAGACTCTATGGCTACACCTTC.

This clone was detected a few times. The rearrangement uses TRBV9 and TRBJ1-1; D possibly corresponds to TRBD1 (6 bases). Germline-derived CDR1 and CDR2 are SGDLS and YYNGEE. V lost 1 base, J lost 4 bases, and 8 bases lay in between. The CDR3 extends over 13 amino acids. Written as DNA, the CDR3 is TGTGCCAGCAGCGTATGGGGGCCCACTGAAGCTTTCTTT. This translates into CASSVWGPTEAFF.

CDR3 bases: TGTGCCATCAGTCCCGGCAATGAGCAGTTCTTC. It yields the protein CAISPGNEQFF. The chain has TRBV10-3 and TRBJ2-1, with unresolved D. CDR3 length: 11 residues. Trimming stripped 5 bases from V and 6 bases from J, with 5 bases between. Germline V lookup: CDR1 ENHRY, CDR2 SYGVKD.

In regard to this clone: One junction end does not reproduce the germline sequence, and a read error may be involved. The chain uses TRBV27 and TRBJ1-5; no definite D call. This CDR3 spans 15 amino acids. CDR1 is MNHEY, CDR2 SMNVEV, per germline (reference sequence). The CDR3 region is CVSSSDGLQNQPQHF. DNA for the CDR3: TGTGTCAGCAGTTCGGACGGACTGCAGAATCAGCCCCAGCATTTT.

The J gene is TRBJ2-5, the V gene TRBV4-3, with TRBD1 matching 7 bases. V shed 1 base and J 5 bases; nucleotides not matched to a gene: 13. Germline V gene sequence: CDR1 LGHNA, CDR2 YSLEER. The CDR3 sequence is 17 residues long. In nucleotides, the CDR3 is TGCGCCAGCAGCCAAGGACAGGGTTCTCCCGGGTGGGAGACCCAGTACTTC. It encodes CASSQGQGSPGWETQYF.

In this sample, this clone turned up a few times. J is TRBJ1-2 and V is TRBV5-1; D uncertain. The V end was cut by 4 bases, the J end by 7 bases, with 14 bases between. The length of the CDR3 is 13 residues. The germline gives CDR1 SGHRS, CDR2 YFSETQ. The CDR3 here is CASSPSAGGGYTF. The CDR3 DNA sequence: TGCGCCAGCAGCCCCTCGGCGGGCGGTGGCTACACCTTC.

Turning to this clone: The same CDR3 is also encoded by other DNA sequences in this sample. CDR3 protein: CSVDRDRGRETQYF. In nucleotides, the CDR3 is TGCAGCGTTGACCGGGACAGGGGGCGAGAGACCCAGTACTTC. The chain carries TRBV29-1 and TRBJ2-5; 12 nucleotides line up with TRBD1. With 3 bases clipped from V and 4 bases from J, the junction kept 3 bases outside the gene matches. CDR3 size: 14 residues. From germline, CDR1 is SQVTM and CDR2 ANQGSEA.

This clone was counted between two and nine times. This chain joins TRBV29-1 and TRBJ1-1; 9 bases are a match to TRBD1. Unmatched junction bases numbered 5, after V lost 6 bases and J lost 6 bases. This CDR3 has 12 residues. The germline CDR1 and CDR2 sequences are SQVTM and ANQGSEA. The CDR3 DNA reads TGCAGCGTAGGGACAGGGTTCGCTGAAGCTTTCTTT. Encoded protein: CSVGTGFAEAFF.

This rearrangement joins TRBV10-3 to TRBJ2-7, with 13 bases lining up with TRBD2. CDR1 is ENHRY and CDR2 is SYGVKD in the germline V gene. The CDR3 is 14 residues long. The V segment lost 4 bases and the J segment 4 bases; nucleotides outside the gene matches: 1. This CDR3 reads CAISGLAGGYEQYF. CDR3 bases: TGTGCCATCAGTGGACTAGCGGGAGGATACGAGCAGTACTTC.

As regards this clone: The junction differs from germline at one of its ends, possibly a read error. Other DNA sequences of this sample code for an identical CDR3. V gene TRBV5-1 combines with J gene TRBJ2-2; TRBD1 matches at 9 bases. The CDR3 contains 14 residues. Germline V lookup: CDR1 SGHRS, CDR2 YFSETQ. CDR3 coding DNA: TGCGCTAGCAGCCCGGACAGGGGCACCGGGGAGCTGTTTTTT. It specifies CASSPDRGTGELFF.

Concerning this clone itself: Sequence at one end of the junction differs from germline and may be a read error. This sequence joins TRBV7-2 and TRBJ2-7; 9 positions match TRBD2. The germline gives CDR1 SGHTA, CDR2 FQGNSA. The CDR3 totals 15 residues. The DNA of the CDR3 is TGTGCCAGCAGCGTAGCGGGAGCAAGCTCCTACGAGCAGTACTTC. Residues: CASSVAGASSYEQYF.